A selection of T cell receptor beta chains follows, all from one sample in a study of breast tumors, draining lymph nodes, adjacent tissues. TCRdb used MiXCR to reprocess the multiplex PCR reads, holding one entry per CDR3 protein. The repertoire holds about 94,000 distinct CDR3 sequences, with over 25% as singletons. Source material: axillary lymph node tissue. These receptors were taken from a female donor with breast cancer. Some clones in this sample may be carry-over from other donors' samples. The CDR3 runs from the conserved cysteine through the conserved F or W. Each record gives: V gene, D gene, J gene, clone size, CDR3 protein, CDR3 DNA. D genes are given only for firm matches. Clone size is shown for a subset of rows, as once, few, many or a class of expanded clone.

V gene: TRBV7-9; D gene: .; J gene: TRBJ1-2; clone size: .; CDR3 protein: CASSSVTANYGYTF; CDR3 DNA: TGTGCCAGCAGCTCAGTGACAGCTAACTATGGCTACACCTTC
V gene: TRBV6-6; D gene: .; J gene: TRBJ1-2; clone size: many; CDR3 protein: CASTPGGQQGYTF; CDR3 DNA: TGTGCCAGCACCCCCGGAGGACAGCAGGGCTACACCTTC
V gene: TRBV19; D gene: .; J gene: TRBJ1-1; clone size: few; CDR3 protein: CASSGVSTEAFF; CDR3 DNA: TGTGCCAGTAGCGGGGTCAGCACTGAAGCTTTCTTT
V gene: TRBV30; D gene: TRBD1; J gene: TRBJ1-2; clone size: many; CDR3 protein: CAWRAGTGGLSGYTF; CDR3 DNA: TGTGCCTGGAGAGCCGGGACAGGGGGTCTTAGTGGCTACACCTTC
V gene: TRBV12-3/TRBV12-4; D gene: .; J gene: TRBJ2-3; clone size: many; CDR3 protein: CASSFGRDSKAETQYF; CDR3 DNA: TGTGCCAGCAGTTTCGGGCGGGACAGTAAGGCGGAGACGCAGTATTTT
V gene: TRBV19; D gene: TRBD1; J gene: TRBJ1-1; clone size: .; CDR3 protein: CASSSEGARAFF; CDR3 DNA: TGTGCCAGTAGTTCAGAGGGGGCGCGAGCTTTCTTT
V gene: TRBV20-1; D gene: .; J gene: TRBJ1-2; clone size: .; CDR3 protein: CSASVRGGIRGYTF; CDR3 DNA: TGCAGTGCTAGCGTCCGCGGGGGGATCAGGGGCTACACCTTC
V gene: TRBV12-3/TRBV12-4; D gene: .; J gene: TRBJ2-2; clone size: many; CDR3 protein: CASSAQGPRAGELFF; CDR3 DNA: TGTGCCAGCAGTGCCCAAGGGCCGAGGGCCGGGGAGCTGTTTTTT
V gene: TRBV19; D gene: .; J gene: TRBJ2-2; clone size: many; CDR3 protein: CASSRITGELFF; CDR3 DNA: TGTGCCAGTAGTAGGATAACCGGGGAGCTGTTTTTT
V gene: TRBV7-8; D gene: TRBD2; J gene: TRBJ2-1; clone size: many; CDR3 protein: CASSLLGGSFDEQFF; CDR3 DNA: TGTGCCAGCAGCTTATTGGGCGGGAGTTTCGATGAGCAGTTCTTC
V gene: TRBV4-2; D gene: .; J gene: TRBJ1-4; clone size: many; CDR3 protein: CASRRGAANEKLFF; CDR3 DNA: TGTGCCAGCAGGAGGGGGGCAGCTAATGAAAAACTGTTTTTT
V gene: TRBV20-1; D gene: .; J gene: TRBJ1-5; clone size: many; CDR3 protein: CSAPKGGINQPQHF; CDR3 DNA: TGCAGTGCTCCCAAGGGGGGCATCAATCAGCCCCAGCATTTT
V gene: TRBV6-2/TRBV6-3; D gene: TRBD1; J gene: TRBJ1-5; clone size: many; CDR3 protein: CASSGQGIQPQHF; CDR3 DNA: TGTGCCAGCAGTGGACAGGGGATTCAGCCCCAGCATTTT
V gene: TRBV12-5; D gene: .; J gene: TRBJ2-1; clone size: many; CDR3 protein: CASGLGVNEQFF; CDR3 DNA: TGTGCTAGTGGTTTGGGGGTGAATGAGCAGTTCTTC
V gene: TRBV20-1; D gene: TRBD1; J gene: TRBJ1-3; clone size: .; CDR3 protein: CSARGPGTGEALWGNTMYF; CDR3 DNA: TGCAGTGCTAGAGGCCCCGGGACAGGGGAAGCTCTGTGGGGAAACACCATGTATTTT
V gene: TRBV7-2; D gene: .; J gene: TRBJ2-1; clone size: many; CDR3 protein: CASSLVAQVNNEQFF; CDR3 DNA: TGTGCCAGCAGCTTAGTGGCCCAGGTGAACAATGAGCAGTTCTTC
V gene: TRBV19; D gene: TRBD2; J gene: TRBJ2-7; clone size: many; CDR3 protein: CASSFSGRRYEQYF; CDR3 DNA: TGTGCCAGTAGTTTTAGCGGGAGGAGATACGAGCAGTACTTC
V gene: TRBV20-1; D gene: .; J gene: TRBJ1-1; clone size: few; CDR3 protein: CSASPSTFNTEAFF; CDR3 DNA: TGCAGTGCTAGTCCTTCAACCTTCAACACTGAAGCTTTCTTT
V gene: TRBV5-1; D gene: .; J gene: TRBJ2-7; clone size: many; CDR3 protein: CASSLRLTSPEQYF; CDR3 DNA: TGCGCCAGCAGCTTGCGCCTCACGAGCCCCGAGCAGTACTTC
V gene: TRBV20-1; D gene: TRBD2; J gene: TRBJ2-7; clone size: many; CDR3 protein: CSALRTSSYEQYF; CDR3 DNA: TGCAGTGCTTTACGGACTAGCTCCTACGAGCAGTACTTC
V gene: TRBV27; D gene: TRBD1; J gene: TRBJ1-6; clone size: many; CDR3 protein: CASRRQGEGSPLHF; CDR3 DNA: TGTGCCAGCAGGCGACAGGGGGAGGGGTCACCCCTCCACTTT
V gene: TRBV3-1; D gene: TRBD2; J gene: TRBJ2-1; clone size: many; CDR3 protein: CASSRASGSYNEQFF; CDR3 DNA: TGTGCCAGCAGCCGAGCTAGCGGGAGTTACAATGAGCAGTTCTTC
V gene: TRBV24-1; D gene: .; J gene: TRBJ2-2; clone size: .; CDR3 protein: CATSRRDLGGLFF; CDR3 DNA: TGTGCCACCAGTAGACGGGATCTCGGGGGGCTGTTTTTT
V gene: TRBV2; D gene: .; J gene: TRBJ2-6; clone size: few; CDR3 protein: CASREENSGANVLTF; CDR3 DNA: TGTGCCAGCCGCGAAGAGAACTCTGGGGCCAACGTCCTGACTTTC
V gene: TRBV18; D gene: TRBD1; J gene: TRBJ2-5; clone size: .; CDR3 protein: CASTLGQVQETQYF; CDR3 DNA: TGTGCCAGCACCCTGGGACAGGTCCAAGAGACCCAGTACTTC
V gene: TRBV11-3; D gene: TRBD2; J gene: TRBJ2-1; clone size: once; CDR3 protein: CASSSVGLAGEFSYNEQFF; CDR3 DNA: TGTGCCAGCAGCTCGGTGGGACTAGCGGGAGAGTTTAGTTACAATGAGCAGTTCTTC
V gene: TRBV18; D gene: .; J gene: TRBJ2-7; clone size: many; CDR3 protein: CASSPQWPTYEQYF; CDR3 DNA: TGTGCCAGCTCACCCCAGTGGCCCACCTACGAGCAGTACTTC
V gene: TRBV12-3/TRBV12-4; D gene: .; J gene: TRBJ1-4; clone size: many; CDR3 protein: CASSPVPGLEKLFF; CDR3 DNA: TGTGCCAGCAGCCCAGTACCGGGTCTTGAAAAACTGTTTTTT
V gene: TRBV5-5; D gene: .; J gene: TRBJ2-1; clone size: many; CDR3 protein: CASSLDWSPVNEQFF; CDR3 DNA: TGTGCCAGCAGCTTGGATTGGTCTCCCGTGAACGAGCAGTTCTTC
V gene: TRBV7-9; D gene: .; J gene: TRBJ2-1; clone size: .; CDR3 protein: CASSLGGANEQLF; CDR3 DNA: TGTGCCAGCAGCCTAGGGGGAGCTAATGAGCAGCTCTTC
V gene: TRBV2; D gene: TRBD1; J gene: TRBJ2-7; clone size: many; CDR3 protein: CASSLWGQLNYEQYF; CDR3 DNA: TGTGCCAGCAGCTTATGGGGACAGCTAAACTACGAGCAGTACTTC
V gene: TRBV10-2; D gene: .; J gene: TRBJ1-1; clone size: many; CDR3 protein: CASSADREAFF; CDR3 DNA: TGCGCCAGCAGTGCGGACAGAGAAGCTTTCTTT
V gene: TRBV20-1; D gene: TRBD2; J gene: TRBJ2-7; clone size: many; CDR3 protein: CSAQPAGGTYEQYF; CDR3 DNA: TGCAGTGCCCAGCCAGCGGGAGGAACATACGAGCAGTACTTC
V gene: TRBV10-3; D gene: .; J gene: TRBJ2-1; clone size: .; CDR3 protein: CTILSAGTGNNEQFF; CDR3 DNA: TGTACCATCCTGTCTGCCGGGACTGGTAACAATGAGCAGTTCTTC
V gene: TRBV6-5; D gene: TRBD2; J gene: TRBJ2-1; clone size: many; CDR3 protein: CASSRTRTNEQFF; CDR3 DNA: TGTGCCAGCAGCCGGACTAGGACTAATGAGCAGTTCTTC
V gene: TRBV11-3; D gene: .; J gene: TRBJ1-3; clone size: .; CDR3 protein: CASGQSQGNTIYF; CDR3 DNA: TGTGCCAGCGGCCAGTCACAAGGAAACACCATATATTTT